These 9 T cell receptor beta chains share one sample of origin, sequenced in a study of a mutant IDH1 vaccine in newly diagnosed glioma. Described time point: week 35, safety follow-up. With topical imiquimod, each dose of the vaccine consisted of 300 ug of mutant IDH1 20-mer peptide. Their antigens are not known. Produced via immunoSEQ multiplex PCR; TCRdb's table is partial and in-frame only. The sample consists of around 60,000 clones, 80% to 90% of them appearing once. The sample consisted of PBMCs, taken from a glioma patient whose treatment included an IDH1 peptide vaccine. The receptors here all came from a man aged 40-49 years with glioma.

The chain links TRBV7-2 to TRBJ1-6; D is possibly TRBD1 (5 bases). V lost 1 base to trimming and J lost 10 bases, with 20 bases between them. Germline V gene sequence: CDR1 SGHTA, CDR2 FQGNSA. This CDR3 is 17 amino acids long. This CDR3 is CASSLDPGPHPGSPLHF. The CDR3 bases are TGTGCCAGCAGCTTAGACCCAGGGCCCCATCCAGGGTCACCCCTCCACTTT.

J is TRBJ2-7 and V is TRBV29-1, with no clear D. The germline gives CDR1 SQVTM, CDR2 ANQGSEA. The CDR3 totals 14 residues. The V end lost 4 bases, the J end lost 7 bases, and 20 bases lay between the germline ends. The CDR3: CSVVRLGLVDEQYF. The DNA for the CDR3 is TGCAGCGTTGTAAGGCTCGGTTTGGTAGATGAGCAGTACTTC.

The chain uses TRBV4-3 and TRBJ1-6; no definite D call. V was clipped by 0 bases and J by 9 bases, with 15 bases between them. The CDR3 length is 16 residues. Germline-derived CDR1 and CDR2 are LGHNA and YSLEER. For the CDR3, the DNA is TGCGCCAGCAGCCAAGAAACCGGGATAAGTCGTTCACCCCTCCACTTT. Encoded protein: CASSQETGISRSPLHF.

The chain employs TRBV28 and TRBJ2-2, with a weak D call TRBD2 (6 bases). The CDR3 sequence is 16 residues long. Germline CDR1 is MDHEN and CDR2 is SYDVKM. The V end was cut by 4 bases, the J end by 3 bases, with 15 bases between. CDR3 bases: TGTGCCAGCAGTTCCCCTCGGAGGGCGTACACCGGGGAGCTGTTTTTT. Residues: CASSSPRRAYTGELFF.

DNA of the CDR3: TGTGCCTGGAGTGGGCCACACTACGAGCAGTACTTC. This translates into CAWSGPHYEQYF. This chain uses TRBV30 with TRBJ2-7; D gene unclear. Germline V gene sequence: CDR1 GTSNPN, CDR2 SVGIG (reference sequence). With 1 base removed from V and 3 bases from J, the gap between germline ends came to 7 bases. The CDR3 contains 12 residues.

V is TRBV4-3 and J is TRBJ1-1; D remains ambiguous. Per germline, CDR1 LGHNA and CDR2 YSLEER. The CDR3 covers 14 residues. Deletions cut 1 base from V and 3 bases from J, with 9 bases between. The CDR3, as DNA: TGCGCCAGCAGCCAAGTTCGCATTGACACTGAAGCTTTCTTT. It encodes CASSQVRIDTEAFF.

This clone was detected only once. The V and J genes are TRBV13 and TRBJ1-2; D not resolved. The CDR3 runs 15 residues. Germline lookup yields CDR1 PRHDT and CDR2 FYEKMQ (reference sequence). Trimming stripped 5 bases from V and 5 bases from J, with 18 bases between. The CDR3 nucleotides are TGTGCCAGCAGCCCACTCCAGACCACATATTATGGCTACACCTTC. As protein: CASSPLQTTYYGYTF.

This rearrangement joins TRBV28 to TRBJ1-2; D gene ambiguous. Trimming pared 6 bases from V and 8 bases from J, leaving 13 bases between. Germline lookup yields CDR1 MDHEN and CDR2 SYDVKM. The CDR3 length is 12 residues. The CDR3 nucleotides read TGTGCCAGCAGCCCTACAGTGGAAGGCTACACCTTC. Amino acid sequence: CASSPTVEGYTF.

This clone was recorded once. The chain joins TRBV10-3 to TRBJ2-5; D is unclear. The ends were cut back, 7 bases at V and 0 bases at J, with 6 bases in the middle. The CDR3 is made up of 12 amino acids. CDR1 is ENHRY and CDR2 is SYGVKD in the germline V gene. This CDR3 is CAIKPDQETQYF. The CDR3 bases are TGTGCCATCAAGCCAGACCAAGAGACCCAGTACTTC.